This T cell receptor (beta chain) originates from a study of patients and donors after allogeneic stem cell transplantation. One entry per CDR3 protein, called by TCRdb with MiXCR from the RT-PCR reads. Among 2,700 or so distinct CDR3 sequences listed, approximately 5.1% were seen once. Germline CDR1 reads SQVTM; CDR2 reads ANQGSEA. The CDR3 sequence is 10 residues long. Deletions cut 7 bases from V and 4 bases from J, with 6 bases between. This clonotype qualifies as medium-sized (0.01 to 0.1%). The TCR sequence derives from a human donor who was either an allogeneic HSCT recipient or a stem cell or donor lymphocyte infusion donor (not recorded which). It is not recorded whose cells these are; they may come from a transplant donor. Material: blood, either unsorted or a sorted T cell fraction (not recorded which). The chain joins TRBV29-1 to TRBJ2-3; no clear D gene. CDR3 in DNA: TGCAGCGCGGTAGCAGATACGCAGTATTTT. Amino acids: CSAVADTQYF.